This T cell receptor beta chain was identified during a study of technical replicates of blood from a few donors. CDR3 length: 14 residues. V was pared by 4 bases and J by 0 bases, with 3 bases of the junction left unmatched. The germline V gene has CDR1 SGHVS and CDR2 FNYEAQ. A few counts support this clone. Sequenced by immunoSEQ multiplex PCR; TCRdb stores in-frame clones only, minus some. Seen here are about 60,000 clones, approximately 86% observed once, and the top ten hold just over 5%. The sequenced material came from PBMCs. The chain uses TRBV7-6 and TRBJ2-7, with 7 positions matching TRBD1. The sequence came from a human donor in good health. Some clones in this sample may be carry-over from other donors' samples. The CDR3 DNA is TGTGCCAGCAGCTCGGGACAGTCCTCCTACGAGCAGTACTTC. Its protein is CASSSGQSSYEQYF. The full variable domain, in which reference TRBV7-6 and TRBJ2-7 provide the parts outside the CDR3, is GAGVSQSPRYKVTKRGQDVALRCDPISGHVSLYWYRQALGQGPEFLTYFNYEAQQDKSGLPNDRFSAERPEGSISTLTIQRTEQRDSAMYRCASSSGQSSYEQYFGPGTRLTVT.